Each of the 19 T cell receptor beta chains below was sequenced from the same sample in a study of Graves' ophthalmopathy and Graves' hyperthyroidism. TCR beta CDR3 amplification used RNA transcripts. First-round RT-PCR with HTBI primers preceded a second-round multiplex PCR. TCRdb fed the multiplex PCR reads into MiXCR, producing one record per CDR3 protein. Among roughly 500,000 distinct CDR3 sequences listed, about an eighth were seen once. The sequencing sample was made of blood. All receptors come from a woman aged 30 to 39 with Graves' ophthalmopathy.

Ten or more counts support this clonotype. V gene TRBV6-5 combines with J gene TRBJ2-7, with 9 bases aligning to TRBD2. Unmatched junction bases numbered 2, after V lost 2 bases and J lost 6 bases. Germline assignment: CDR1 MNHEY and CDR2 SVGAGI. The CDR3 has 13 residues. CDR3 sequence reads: CASSYAGGLEQYF. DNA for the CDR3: TGTGCCAGCAGTTACGCGGGGGGGCTCGAGCAGTACTTC.

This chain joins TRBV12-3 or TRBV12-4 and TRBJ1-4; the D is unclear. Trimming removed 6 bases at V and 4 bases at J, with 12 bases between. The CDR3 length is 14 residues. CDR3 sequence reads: CASRLHGDNEKLFF. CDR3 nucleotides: TGTGCCAGCAGGTTACACGGGGATAATGAAAAACTGTTTTTT.

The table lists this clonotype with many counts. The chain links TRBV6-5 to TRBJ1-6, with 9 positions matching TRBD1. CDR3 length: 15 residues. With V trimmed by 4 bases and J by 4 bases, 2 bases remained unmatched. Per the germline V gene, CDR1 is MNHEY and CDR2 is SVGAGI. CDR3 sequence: CASSSGQGYNSPLHF. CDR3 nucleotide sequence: TGTGCCAGCAGTTCCGGACAGGGGTATAATTCACCCCTCCACTTT.

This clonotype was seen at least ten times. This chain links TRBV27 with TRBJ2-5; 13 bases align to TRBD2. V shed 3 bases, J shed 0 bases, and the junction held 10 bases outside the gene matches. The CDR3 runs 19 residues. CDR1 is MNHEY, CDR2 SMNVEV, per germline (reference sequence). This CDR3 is CASSFSTSGGPSYQETQYF. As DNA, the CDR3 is TGTGCCAGCAGTTTCTCGACTAGCGGGGGGCCTTCGTACCAAGAGACCCAGTACTTC.

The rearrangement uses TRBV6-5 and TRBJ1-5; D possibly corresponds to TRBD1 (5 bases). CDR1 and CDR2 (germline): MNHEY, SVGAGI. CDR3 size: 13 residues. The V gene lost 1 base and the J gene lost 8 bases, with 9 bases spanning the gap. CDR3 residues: CASSYFQGEPQHF. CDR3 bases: TGTGCCAGCAGTTACTTCCAGGGTGAGCCCCAGCATTTT.

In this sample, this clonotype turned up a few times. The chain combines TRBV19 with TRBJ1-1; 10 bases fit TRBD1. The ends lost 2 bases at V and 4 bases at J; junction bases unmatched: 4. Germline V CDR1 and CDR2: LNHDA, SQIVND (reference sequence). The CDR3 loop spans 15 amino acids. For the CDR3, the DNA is TGTGCCAGTAGTATACCCGGGACAGGGGTCACTGAAGCTTTCTTT. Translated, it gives CASSIPGTGVTEAFF.

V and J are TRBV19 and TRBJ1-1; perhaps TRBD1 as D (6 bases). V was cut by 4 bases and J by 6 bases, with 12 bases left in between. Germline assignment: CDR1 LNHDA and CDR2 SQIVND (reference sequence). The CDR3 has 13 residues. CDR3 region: CASSKTQGSEAFF. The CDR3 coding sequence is TGTGCCAGTAGTAAAACACAGGGTTCTGAAGCTTTCTTT.

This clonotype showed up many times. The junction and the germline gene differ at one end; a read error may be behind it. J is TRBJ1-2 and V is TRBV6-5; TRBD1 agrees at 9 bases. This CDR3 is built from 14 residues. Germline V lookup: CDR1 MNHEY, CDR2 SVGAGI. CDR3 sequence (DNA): TGTGCCAACAGTCACAGGGGGCGCGAAAGAGGCTACACCTTC. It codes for CANSHRGRERGYTF.

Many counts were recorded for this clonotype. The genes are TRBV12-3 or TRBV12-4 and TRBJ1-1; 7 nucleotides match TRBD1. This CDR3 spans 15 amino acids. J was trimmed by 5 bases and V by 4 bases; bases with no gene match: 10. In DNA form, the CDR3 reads TGTGCCAGCAGTTCCCCTTCAGGGGGGAGAACTGAAGCTTTCTTT. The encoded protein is CASSSPSGGRTEAFF.

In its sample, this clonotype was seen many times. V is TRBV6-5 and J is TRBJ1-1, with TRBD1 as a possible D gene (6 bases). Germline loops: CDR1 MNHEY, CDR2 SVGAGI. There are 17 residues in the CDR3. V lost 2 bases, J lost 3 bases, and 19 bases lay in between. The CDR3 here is CASSYLAGGRGYTEAFF. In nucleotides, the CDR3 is TGTGCCAGCAGTTACCTGGCGGGGGGCCGTGGGTACACTGAAGCTTTCTTT.

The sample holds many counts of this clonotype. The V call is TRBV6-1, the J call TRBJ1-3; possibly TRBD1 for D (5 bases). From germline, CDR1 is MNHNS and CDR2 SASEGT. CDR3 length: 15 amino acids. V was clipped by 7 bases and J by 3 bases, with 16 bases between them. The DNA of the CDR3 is TGTGCCAGCATCCTCCGGCGGACATTTGGAAACACCATATATTTT. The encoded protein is CASILRRTFGNTIYF.

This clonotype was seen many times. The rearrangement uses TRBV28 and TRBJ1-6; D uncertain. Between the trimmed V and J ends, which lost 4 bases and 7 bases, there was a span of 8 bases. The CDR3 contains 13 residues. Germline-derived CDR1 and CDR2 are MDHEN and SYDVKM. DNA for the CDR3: TGTGCCAGCAGTTCAAGGAGCAATTCACCCCTCCACTTT. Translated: CASSSRSNSPLHF. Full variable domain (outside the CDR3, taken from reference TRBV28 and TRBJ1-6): DVKVTQSSRYLVKRTGEKVFLECVQDMDHENMFWYRQDPGLGLRLIYFSYDVKMKEKGDIPEGYSVSREKKERFSLILESASTNQTSMYLCASSSRSNSPLHFGNGTRLTVT.

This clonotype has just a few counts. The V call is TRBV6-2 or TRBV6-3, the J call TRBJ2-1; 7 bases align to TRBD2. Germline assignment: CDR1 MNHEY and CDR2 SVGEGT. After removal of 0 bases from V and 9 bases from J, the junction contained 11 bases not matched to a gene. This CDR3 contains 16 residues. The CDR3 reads CASSYSTSGISSEQFF. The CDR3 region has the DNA TGTGCCAGCAGTTACTCGACCAGCGGGATTAGTAGTGAGCAGTTCTTC.

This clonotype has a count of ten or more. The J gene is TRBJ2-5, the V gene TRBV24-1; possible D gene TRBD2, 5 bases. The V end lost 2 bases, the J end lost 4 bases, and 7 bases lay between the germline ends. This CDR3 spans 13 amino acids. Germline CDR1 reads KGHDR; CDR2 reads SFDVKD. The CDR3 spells CATSDYGVETQYF. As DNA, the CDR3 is TGTGCCACCAGTGATTACGGGGTAGAGACCCAGTACTTC.

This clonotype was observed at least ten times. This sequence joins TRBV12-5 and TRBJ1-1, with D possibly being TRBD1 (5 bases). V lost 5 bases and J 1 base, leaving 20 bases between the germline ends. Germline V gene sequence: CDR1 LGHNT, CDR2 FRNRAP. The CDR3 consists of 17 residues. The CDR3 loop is CASGPVRQPLKNTEAFF. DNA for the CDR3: TGTGCTAGTGGTCCAGTTAGACAGCCTCTAAAGAACACTGAAGCTTTCTTT.

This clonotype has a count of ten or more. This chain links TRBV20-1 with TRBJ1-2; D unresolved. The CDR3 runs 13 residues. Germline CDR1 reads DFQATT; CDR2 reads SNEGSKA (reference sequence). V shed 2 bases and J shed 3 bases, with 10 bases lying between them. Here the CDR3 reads CSARSGGDYGYTF. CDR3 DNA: TGCAGTGCTAGATCGGGCGGTGACTATGGCTACACCTTC.

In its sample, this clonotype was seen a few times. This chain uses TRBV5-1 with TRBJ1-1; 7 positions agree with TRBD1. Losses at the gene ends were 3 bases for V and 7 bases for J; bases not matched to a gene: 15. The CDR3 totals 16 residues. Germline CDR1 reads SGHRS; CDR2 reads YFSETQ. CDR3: CASSYGQGGREDEAFF. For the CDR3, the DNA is TGCGCCAGCAGCTATGGGCAGGGGGGCCGGGAGGATGAAGCTTTCTTT.

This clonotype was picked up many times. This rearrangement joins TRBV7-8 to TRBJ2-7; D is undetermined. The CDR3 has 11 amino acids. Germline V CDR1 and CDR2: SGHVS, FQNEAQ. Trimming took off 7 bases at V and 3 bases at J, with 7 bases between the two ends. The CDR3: CASTQVYEQYF. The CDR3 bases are TGTGCCAGCACCCAGGTCTACGAGCAGTACTTC.

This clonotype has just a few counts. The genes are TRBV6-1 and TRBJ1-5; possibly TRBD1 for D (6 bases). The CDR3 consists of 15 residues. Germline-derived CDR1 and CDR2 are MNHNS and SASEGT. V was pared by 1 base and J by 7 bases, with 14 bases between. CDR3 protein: CASSEGGHGAQPQHF. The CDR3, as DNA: TGTGCCAGCAGTGAAGGGGGACACGGGGCCCAGCCCCAGCATTTT.